These T cell receptor beta chains were read from a single sample in a study of regulatory T cells. Method: immunoSEQ multiplex PCR; TCRdb's copy keeps in-frame clones and lacks some. Found here are about 30,000 clones, about 90% of them singletons; the top ten hold 1.5% to 1.7%. Sequencing was done on a sample of conventional CD4+ T cells sorted from blood. The source is a person aged 18 to 35 with CD3G deficiency. Each CDR3 is given with its conserved first and last residue. Fields, in order: clone size, V gene, D gene, J gene, CDR3 DNA, CDR3 protein. D genes are given only for firm matches. Clone size is stated in some rows and not others, as once, few, many or a class when expanded.

size: -
V: TRBV7-8
D: -
J: TRBJ2-5
DNA: TGTGCCAGCAGCAAGGGACGAGGATCCCGTGGGGGCAATCAAGAGACCCAGTACTTC
CDR3: CASSKGRGSRGGNQETQYF

size: -
V: TRBV6-1
D: TRBD1
J: TRBJ2-1
DNA: TGTGCCAGCAGTGTCAGTCCCGGGACAGGACACAATGAGCAGTTCTTC
CDR3: CASSVSPGTGHNEQFF

size: -
V: TRBV19
D: TRBD2
J: TRBJ2-1
DNA: TGTGCCAGTAGTATAGGTCTAGCGGGGGGGCCCAATGAGCAGTTCTTC
CDR3: CASSIGLAGGPNEQFF

size: -
V: TRBV11-2
D: TRBD2
J: TRBJ2-1
DNA: TGTGCCAGCAGCCCCCATTTCGGACTAGCGGGGATGTACTACAATGAGCAGTTCTTC
CDR3: CASSPHFGLAGMYYNEQFF

size: -
V: TRBV19
D: TRBD2
J: TRBJ2-1
DNA: TGTGCCAGTGGGACTAGCGGGAGCAGGAATGAGCAGTTCTTC
CDR3: CASGTSGSRNEQFF

size: -
V: TRBV10-3
D: TRBD1
J: TRBJ2-1
DNA: TGTGCCATCAGTGCACAGGGGAATGAGCAGTTCTTC
CDR3: CAISAQGNEQFF

size: -
V: TRBV6-1
D: TRBD2
J: TRBJ2-7
DNA: TGTGCCAGCAGGCCCATGACTAGCGTCTACGAGCAGTACTTC
CDR3: CASRPMTSVYEQYF

size: -
V: TRBV29-1
D: -
J: TRBJ2-1
DNA: TGCAGCGTTGTGTCCAGGGCCTACAATGAGCAGTTCTTC
CDR3: CSVVSRAYNEQFF

size: -
V: TRBV5-1
D: -
J: TRBJ2-3
DNA: TGCGCCAGCAGCTATGTCGGGAGCCCCACAGATACGCAGTATTTT
CDR3: CASSYVGSPTDTQYF

size: -
V: TRBV4-3
D: -
J: TRBJ2-7
DNA: TGCGCCAGCAGCCACCAGGGACGCGAGCAGTACTTC
CDR3: CASSHQGREQYF

size: -
V: TRBV6-5
D: TRBD1
J: TRBJ1-2
DNA: TGTGCCAGCACCCCGGGACAGGGGAACTATGGCTACACCTTC
CDR3: CASTPGQGNYGYTF

size: -
V: TRBV7-9
D: -
J: TRBJ2-5
DNA: TGTGCCAGCAGCCAGCTAGGGGAGACCCAGTACTTC
CDR3: CASSQLGETQYF

size: -
V: TRBV5-1
D: TRBD1
J: TRBJ2-1
DNA: TGCGCCAGCAGCGTACAGGGGAGCACCTACAATGAGCAGTTCTTC
CDR3: CASSVQGSTYNEQFF

size: -
V: TRBV6-1
D: -
J: TRBJ1-1
DNA: TGTGCCAGCAGTGAACCCATAGGCACTGAAGCTTTCTTT
CDR3: CASSEPIGTEAFF

size: -
V: TRBV19
D: -
J: TRBJ1-2
DNA: TGTGCCAGTCGGGACCTGGACGAGGGGTATGGCTACACCTTC
CDR3: CASRDLDEGYGYTF

size: -
V: TRBV28
D: TRBD1
J: TRBJ2-7
DNA: TGTGCCAGCACCGAGGGCGGGGACAGGGACCACGAGCAGTACTTC
CDR3: CASTEGGDRDHEQYF

size: -
V: TRBV7-9
D: -
J: TRBJ1-3
DNA: TGTGCCAGCAGCTTAGAAGGAGGAAACACCATATATTTT
CDR3: CASSLEGGNTIYF

size: -
V: TRBV6-1
D: -
J: TRBJ2-3
DNA: TGTGCCAGCAGTGAGAAAGATACGCAGTATTTT
CDR3: CASSEKDTQYF

size: -
V: TRBV19
D: TRBD1
J: TRBJ1-2
DNA: TGTGCCAGTAGTTCCGGGACAGGAGGGGGCTACACCTTC
CDR3: CASSSGTGGGYTF

size: once
V: TRBV28
D: TRBD1
J: TRBJ1-1
DNA: TGTGCCAGCTCCAGGGGGGGAGTTGGTACTGAAGCTTTCTTT
CDR3: CASSRGGVGTEAFF

size: -
V: TRBV5-1
D: -
J: TRBJ2-1
DNA: TGCGCCAGCAGCCTGGGACTTGATGCCTACAATGAGCAGTTCTTC
CDR3: CASSLGLDAYNEQFF

size: -
V: TRBV6-1
D: -
J: TRBJ1-3
DNA: TGTGCCAGCAGCGCAGGGTTCTCTGGAAACACCATATATTTT
CDR3: CASSAGFSGNTIYF

size: once
V: TRBV10-3
D: -
J: TRBJ1-3
DNA: TGTGCCATCAGTGAGCCCACCACAGGGCTTGGAAACACCATATATTTT
CDR3: CAISEPTTGLGNTIYF

size: -
V: TRBV11-2
D: TRBD2
J: TRBJ2-5
DNA: TGTGCCAGCAGCTTGACAGCGGGAGTTGGGGGGGGAGAGACCCAGTACTTC
CDR3: CASSLTAGVGGGETQYF

size: -
V: TRBV18
D: -
J: TRBJ2-7
DNA: TGTGCCAGCTCACCAAGGATTTCCCCTGGGGATGAGCAGTACTTC
CDR3: CASSPRISPGDEQYF

size: -
V: TRBV4-1
D: -
J: TRBJ1-3
DNA: TGCGCCAGCAGCTACACAGGGCGACACGGAAACACCATATATTTT
CDR3: CASSYTGRHGNTIYF

size: -
V: TRBV6-1
D: -
J: TRBJ1-2
DNA: TGTGCCAGCAGTCCTCCCGCCGGGTCCTATGGCTACACCTTC
CDR3: CASSPPAGSYGYTF

size: -
V: TRBV28
D: TRBD2
J: TRBJ2-7
DNA: TGTGCCAGCAGTTTCAGCGGGAGCAACGAGCAGTACTTC
CDR3: CASSFSGSNEQYF

size: -
V: TRBV6-1
D: -
J: TRBJ2-1
DNA: TGTGCCAGCAGCGCCACTCTAGGCGAGGGCCCCGCTAAGTTCTTC
CDR3: CASSATLGEGPAKFF

size: -
V: TRBV7-6
D: -
J: TRBJ2-1
DNA: TGTGCCAGCAGCTTAGCAGTGAAGTGGATTAGCCCAGGGTTCTTC
CDR3: CASSLAVKWISPGFF

size: -
V: TRBV5-1
D: -
J: TRBJ2-3
DNA: TGCGCCAGCAGCCTGGGGCGGCGAGCTTCCACAGATACGCAGTATTTT
CDR3: CASSLGRRASTDTQYF

size: -
V: TRBV9
D: -
J: TRBJ2-2
DNA: TGTGCCAGCAGCCGTACGGGTAACACCGGGGAGCTGTTTTTT
CDR3: CASSRTGNTGELFF

size: -
V: TRBV7-9
D: -
J: TRBJ2-1
DNA: TGTGCCAGCAGTTCGGCCGTCTCCAATGAGCAGTTCTTC
CDR3: CASSSAVSNEQFF

size: -
V: TRBV19
D: -
J: TRBJ2-2
DNA: TGTGCCACCTCCCGGGGTACCTCGAACACCGGGGAGCTGTTTTTT
CDR3: CATSRGTSNTGELFF

size: -
V: TRBV6-1
D: -
J: TRBJ1-1
DNA: TGTGCCAGCAGTGCCTTGACTCTTACGGCTTTCTTT
CDR3: CASSALTLTAFF

size: -
V: TRBV7-9
D: -
J: TRBJ2-3
DNA: TGTGCCAGCAGCTGGGGACTCGGGGGCACAGATACGCAGTATTTT
CDR3: CASSWGLGGTDTQYF

size: -
V: TRBV18
D: TRBD2
J: TRBJ2-7
DNA: TGTGCCAGCTCACCAACTACTAGCGGGGGAGGCTACGAGCAGTACTTC
CDR3: CASSPTTSGGGYEQYF

size: once
V: TRBV5-1
D: TRBD2
J: TRBJ2-3
DNA: TGCGCCAGCAGCTTGGGGCTAGCGGATAGCACAGATACGCAGTATTTT
CDR3: CASSLGLADSTDTQYF

size: -
V: TRBV5-8
D: -
J: TRBJ2-5
DNA: TGTGCCAGCAGCTCGTATTACCAAGAGACCCAGTACTTC
CDR3: CASSSYYQETQYF

size: -
V: TRBV5-1
D: -
J: TRBJ2-7
DNA: TGCGCCAGCAGCTTGGGGGTTGGACCCTCCTACGAGCAGTACTTC
CDR3: CASSLGVGPSYEQYF